This TCR beta chain was captured in a study of control samples from healthy donors and cancer patients (dated by TCRdb to the early 2020s). Libraries were constructed by the immunoSEQ multiplex PCR assay. This immuneACCESS table, as held by TCRdb, lists in-frame sequences with V and J called but not all clones. Of the missing ones, under half trace to an unresolved V gene in checked studies; the others have no known cause. The sample table shows 71,000 or so clones, and over 85% are seen once. Under 20% of the sample rests with the top ten. For this clone: Its antigen is not yet known. It has no much larger one-base neighbor in the sample; base qualities were not kept.

The clonotype comes from a man aged 60 to 75 with lung cancer. Material for sequencing was PBMCs.

The nucleotide sequence reads as follows: TGTGCCAGCAGCTCCTCAGTTCTGTACTTC. The encoded protein is CASSSSVLYF. In this chain, TRBV5-5 is recombined with TRBJ2-5, with the D gene not clear enough to name. From a lookup of the germline V gene (reference sequence), CDR1 and CDR2 are SGHKS and YYEKEE. The V and J ends are trimmed by 3 bases and 13 bases, leaving 10 bases between them. Measured from the cysteine to the phenylalanine, the CDR3 is 10 residues long. Just CDR3 DNA is preserved here, 30 bases in frame from base 1. Beyond the CDR3, the reference TRBV5-5 and TRBJ2-5 genes provide the residues; the full variable domain reads: DAGVTQSPTHLIKTRGQQVTLRCSPISGHKSVSWYQQVLGQGPQFIFQYYEKEERGRGNFPDRFSARQFPNYSSELNVNALLLGDSALYLCASSSSVLYFGPGTRLLVL.